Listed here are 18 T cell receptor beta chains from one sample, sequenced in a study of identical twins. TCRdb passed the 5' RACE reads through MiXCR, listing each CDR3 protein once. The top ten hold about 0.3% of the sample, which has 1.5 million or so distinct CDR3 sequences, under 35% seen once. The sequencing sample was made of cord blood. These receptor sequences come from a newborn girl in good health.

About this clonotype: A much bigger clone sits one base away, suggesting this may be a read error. The CDR3 bases are TGTGCCAGCAGTTACAACAGGGACACTGAAGCTTTCTTT. Amino acid sequence: CASSYNRDTEAFF. This chain joins TRBV6-7 and TRBJ1-1; D is perhaps TRBD1 (6 bases). TRBV6-7 is designated an ORF whose function remains uncertain. Trimming removed 2 bases from V and 3 bases from J, with 7 bases in between. The CDR3 loop spans 13 amino acids.

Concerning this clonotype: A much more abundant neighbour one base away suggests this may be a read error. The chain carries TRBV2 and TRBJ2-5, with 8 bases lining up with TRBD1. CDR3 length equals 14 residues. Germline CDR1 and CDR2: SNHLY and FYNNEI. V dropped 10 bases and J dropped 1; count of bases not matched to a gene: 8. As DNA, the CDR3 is TGTGCCACCGTAGGACAGGGCCCCCAAGAGACCCAGTACTTC. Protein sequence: CATVGQGPQETQYF.

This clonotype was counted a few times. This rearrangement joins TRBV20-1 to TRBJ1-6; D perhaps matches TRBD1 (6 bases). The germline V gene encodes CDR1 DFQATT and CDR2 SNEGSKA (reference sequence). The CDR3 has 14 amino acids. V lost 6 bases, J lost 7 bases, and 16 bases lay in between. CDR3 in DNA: TGCAGTGCACGGGCGGCAGGGGTGAATTCACCCCTCCACTTT. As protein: CSARAAGVNSPLHF.

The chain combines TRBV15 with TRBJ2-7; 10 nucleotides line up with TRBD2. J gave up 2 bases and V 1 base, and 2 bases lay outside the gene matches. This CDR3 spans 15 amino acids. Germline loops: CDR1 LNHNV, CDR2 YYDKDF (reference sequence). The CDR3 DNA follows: TGTGCCACCAGCAGAGGGACTAGCGGCCCCTACGAGCAGTACTTC. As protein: CATSRGTSGPYEQYF.

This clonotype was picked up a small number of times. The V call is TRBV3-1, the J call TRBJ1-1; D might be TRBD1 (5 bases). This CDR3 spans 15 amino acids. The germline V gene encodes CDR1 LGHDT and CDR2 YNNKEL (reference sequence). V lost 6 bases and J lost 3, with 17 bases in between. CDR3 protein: CASSPGIGWDTEAFF. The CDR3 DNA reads TGTGCCAGCAGTCCAGGGATAGGTTGGGACACTGAAGCTTTCTTT. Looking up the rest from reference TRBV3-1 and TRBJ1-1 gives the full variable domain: DTAVSQTPKYLVTQMGNDKSIKCEQNLGHDTMYWYKQDSKKFLKIMFSYNNKELIINETVPNRFSPKSPDKAHLNLHINSLELGDSAVYFCASSPGIGWDTEAFFGQGTRLTVV.

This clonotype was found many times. CDR3 nucleotide sequence: TGTGCCAGCAGCTTAGAAGCGACACCCCAGTATGAGCAGTTCTTC. It is translated as CASSLEATPQYEQFF. The chain joins TRBV11-2 to TRBJ2-1; D is undetermined. V was trimmed by 0 bases and J by 8 bases, leaving 14 bases between them. The germline V gene encodes CDR1 SGHAT and CDR2 FQNNGV. The length of the CDR3 is 15 residues.

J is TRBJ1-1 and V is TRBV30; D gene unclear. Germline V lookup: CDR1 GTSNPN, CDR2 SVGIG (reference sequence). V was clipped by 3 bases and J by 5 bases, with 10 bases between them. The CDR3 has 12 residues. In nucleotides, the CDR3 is TGTGCCTGGAGCCCCCGTCAAACTGAAGCTTTCTTT. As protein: CAWSPRQTEAFF. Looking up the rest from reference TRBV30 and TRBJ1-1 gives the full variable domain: SQTIHQWPATLVQPVGSPLSLECTVEGTSNPNLYWYRQAAGRGLQLLFYSVGIGQISSEVPQNLSASRPQDRQFILSSKKLLLSDSGFYLCAWSPRQTEAFFGQGTRLTVV.

The CDR3 nucleotides read TGCAGTGCTAGAGAAGCGTTATTAACCTACGAGCAGTACTTC. Translating gives CSAREALLTYEQYF. The V and J genes are TRBV20-1 and TRBJ2-7; no firm D call. V lost 0 bases to trimming and J lost 2 bases, with 11 bases between them. Per the germline V gene, CDR1 is DFQATT and CDR2 is SNEGSKA (reference sequence). The CDR3 loop spans 14 amino acids.

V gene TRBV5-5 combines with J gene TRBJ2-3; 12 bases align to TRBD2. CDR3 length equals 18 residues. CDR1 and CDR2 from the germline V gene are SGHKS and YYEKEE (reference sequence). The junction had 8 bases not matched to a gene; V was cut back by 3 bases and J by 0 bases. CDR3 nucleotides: TGTGCCAGCAGCTATCGACTAGCGGGAGTAGGAAGCACAGATACGCAGTATTTT. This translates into CASSYRLAGVGSTDTQYF.

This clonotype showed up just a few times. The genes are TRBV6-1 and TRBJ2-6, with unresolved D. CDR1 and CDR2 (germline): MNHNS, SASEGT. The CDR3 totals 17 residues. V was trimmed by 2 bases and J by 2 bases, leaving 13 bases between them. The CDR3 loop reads CASSETSRYPGANVLTF. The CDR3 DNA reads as TGTGCCAGCAGTGAAACATCCCGCTACCCTGGGGCCAACGTCCTGACTTTC.

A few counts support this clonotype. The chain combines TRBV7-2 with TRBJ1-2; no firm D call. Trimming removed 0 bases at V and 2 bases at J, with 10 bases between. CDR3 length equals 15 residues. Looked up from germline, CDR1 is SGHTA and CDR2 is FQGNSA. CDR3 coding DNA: TGTGCCAGCAGCTTAGCGGACTTACCCAACTATGGCTACACCTTC. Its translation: CASSLADLPNYGYTF.

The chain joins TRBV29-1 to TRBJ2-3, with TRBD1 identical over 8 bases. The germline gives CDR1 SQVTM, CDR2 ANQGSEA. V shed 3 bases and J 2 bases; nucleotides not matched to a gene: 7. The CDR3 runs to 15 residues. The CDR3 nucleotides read TGCAGCGTTGATAGGGTGGACAGGGCCACAGATACGCAGTATTTT. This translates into CSVDRVDRATDTQYF.

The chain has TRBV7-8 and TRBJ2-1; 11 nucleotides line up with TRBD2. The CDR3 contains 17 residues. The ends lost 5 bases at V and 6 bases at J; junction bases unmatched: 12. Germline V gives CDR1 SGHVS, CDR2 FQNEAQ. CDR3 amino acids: CASSPRLAGILGNEQFF. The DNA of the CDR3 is TGTGCCAGCAGCCCCCGACTAGCGGGAATTTTGGGCAATGAGCAGTTCTTC.

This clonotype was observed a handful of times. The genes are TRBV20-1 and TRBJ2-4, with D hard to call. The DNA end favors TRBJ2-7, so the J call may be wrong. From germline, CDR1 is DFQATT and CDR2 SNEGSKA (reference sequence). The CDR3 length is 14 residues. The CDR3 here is CSARDITVSYEQYF. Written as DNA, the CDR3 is TGCAGTGCTAGAGATATAACGGTTTCCTACGAGCAGTACTTC.

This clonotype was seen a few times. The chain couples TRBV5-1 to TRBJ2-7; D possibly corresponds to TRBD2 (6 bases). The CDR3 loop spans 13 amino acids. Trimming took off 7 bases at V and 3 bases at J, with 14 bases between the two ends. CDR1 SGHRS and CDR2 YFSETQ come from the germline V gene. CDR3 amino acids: CASRGRSFYEQYF. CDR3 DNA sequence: TGCGCCAGCCGAGGGAGGAGTTTCTACGAGCAGTACTTC.

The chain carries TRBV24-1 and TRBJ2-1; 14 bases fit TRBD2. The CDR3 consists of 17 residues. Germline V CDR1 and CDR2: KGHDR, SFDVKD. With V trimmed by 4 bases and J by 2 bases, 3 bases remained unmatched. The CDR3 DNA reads TGTGCCACCAGTGAGCCGGGACTAGCGGGAGCCTACAATGAGCAGTTCTTC. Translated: CATSEPGLAGAYNEQFF.

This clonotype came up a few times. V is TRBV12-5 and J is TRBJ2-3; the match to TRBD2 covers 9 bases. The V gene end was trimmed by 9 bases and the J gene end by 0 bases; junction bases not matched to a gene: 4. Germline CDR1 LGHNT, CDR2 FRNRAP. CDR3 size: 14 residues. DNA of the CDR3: TGTGCTAGCCAGACTAGCGGTAGCACAGATACGCAGTATTTT. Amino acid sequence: CASQTSGSTDTQYF. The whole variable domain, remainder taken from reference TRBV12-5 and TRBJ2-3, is DARVTQTPRHKVTEMGQEVTMRCQPILGHNTVFWYRQTMMQGLELLAYFRNRAPLDDSGMPKDRFSAEMPDATLATLKIQPSEPRDSAVYFCASQTSGSTDTQYFGPGTRLTVL.

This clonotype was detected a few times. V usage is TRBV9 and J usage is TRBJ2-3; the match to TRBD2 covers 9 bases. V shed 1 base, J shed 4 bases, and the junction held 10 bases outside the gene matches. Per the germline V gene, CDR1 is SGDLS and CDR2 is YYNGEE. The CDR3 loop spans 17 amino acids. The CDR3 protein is CASSVTASGTDPDTQYF. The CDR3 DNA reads TGTGCCAGCAGCGTAACGGCTAGCGGGACGGATCCAGATACGCAGTATTTT.